The present entry profiles one T cell receptor beta chain with its context. In germline, CDR1 is MGHRA, CDR2 YSYEKL. The CDR3 length is 13 residues. With 4 bases removed from V and 6 bases from J, the gap between germline ends came to 10 bases. The data were produced by immunoSEQ multiplex PCR, yet TCRdb's version contains in-frame clones alone and is incomplete. The sample carries more than 900 clones, around 73% recorded once. The record originates from a study of immune cell composition in non-small cell lung cancer. This TCR was recovered from a human donor with non-small cell lung cancer. The chain recombines TRBV4-1 with TRBJ1-5; D is unclear. The material sequenced was lung tumor tissue. CDR3 nucleotide sequence: TGCGCCAGCAGCCCCCTTAGAGGTCAGCCCCAGCATTTT. Its protein product is CASSPLRGQPQHF.